These 16 T cell receptor beta chains were sequenced from one sample in a study of PD-L1 blockade in urothelial cancer. Specified time point: peripheral blood 6 weeks after treatment start. Some clones are missing from TCRdb's copy, which holds only in-frame ones; the method was immunoSEQ multiplex PCR. In the table there are 15,000 to 20,000 clones, around 86% of which are singletons. The specimen comprised PBMCs, sampled around atezolizumab (anti-PD-L1) treatment. These receptors originate from a man aged 45-60 years with urothelial cancer.

The chain joins TRBV7-9 to TRBJ2-5, with 9 bases matching TRBD1. The CDR3 covers 13 residues. V lost 3 bases, J lost 6 bases, and 2 bases stayed unmatched. CDR1 is SEHNR, CDR2 FQNEAQ, per germline (reference sequence). The CDR3 bases are TGTGCCAGCAGCTTTGGACAGGGGCAGACCCAGTACTTC. It is translated as CASSFGQGQTQYF.

The chain has TRBV19 and TRBJ1-4, with D unclear. The length of the CDR3 is 14 residues. CDR1 is LNHDA, CDR2 SQIVND, per germline (reference sequence). Trimming pared 4 bases from V and 7 bases from J, leaving 13 bases between. The CDR3 region has the DNA TGTGCCAGTAGTACCCAGAGAGGATTTGAAAAACTGTTTTTT. It codes for CASSTQRGFEKLFF.

This rearrangement joins TRBV6-5 to TRBJ2-3, with 7 nucleotides matching TRBD1. CDR3 length equals 16 residues. Germline V gives CDR1 MNHEY, CDR2 SVGAGI. V shed 0 bases and J 6 bases; nucleotides not matched to a gene: 9. DNA for the CDR3: TGTGCCAGCAGTTACTCTTCGACAGGGCCAACGGATACGCAGTATTTT. Amino acids: CASSYSSTGPTDTQYF.

The genes are TRBV2 and TRBJ2-1, with 8 bases fitting TRBD2. Germline V lookup: CDR1 SNHLY, CDR2 FYNNEI. Trimming cost V 3 bases and J 3 bases; bases outside gene matches: 4. The CDR3 contains 15 residues. CDR3 region: CASSDAGGHYNEQFF. In DNA form, the CDR3 reads TGTGCCAGCAGTGATGCGGGAGGACACTACAATGAGCAGTTCTTC.

The chain carries TRBV6-4 and TRBJ2-3; 11 positions agree with TRBD2. The junction had 4 bases not matched to a gene; V was cut back by 2 bases and J by 6 bases. The CDR3 runs to 15 residues. Germline values: CDR1 MRHNA, CDR2 SNTAGT. The CDR3: CASSDVAGGPDTQYF. CDR3 nucleotide sequence: TGTGCCAGCAGTGACGTAGCGGGAGGGCCTGATACGCAGTATTTT.

The gene calls are TRBV7-2 and TRBJ2-6, with D possibly being TRBD1 (5 bases). This CDR3 is 15 amino acids long. V lost 2 bases, J lost 5 bases, and 10 bases lay in between. From germline, CDR1 is SGHTA and CDR2 FQGNSA. CDR3 DNA: TGTGCCAGCAGCTTATTCCAGGGCCGGGCCAACGTCCTGACTTTC. Its translation: CASSLFQGRANVLTF.

This clone was observed once. CDR3 region: CASSRGAYQTGGKDGYTF. The DNA of the CDR3 is TGCGCCAGCAGCCGAGGGGCATACCAGACAGGGGGGAAAGATGGCTACACCTTC. The chain recombines TRBV10-2 with TRBJ1-2; TRBD1 matches 9 bases. Germline trimming cut 6 bases from V and 6 bases from J; bases unmatched to any gene: 20. CDR1 and CDR2 (germline): WSHSY, SAAADI. The CDR3 runs to 18 residues.

This chain joins TRBV18 and TRBJ2-7; 7 bases align to TRBD1. V gave up 5 bases and J gave up 0 bases; unmatched junction bases: 7. Per the germline V gene, CDR1 is KGHSH and CDR2 is LQKENI. The CDR3 is made up of 15 amino acids. The CDR3: CASSSRDSISYEQYF. The CDR3 DNA sequence: TGTGCCAGCTCATCCCGGGACAGCATCTCCTACGAGCAGTACTTC.

The chain recombines TRBV7-3 with TRBJ2-3; TRBD2 agrees at 12 bases. Trimming at V came to 2 bases and at J to 4 bases, leaving 7 bases not matched to a gene. Per the germline V gene, CDR1 is SGHTA and CDR2 is FQGTGA. The CDR3 has 17 amino acids. The DNA for the CDR3 is TGTGCCAGCAGCTTAGGCCGACTAGCGGGAGTACCAGATACGCAGTATTTT. Translating it yields CASSLGRLAGVPDTQYF.

The chain has TRBV5-1 and TRBJ2-5, with TRBD2 matching over 7 bases. The V gene's germline CDR1 is SGHRS and CDR2 YFSETQ. The CDR3 length is 15 residues. V trimming: 0 bases; J trimming: 0 bases; junction bases outside the gene matches: 2. In nucleotides, the CDR3 is TGCGCCAGCAGCTTGGGCGCGGGGGACCAAGAGACCCAGTACTTC. Translated: CASSLGAGDQETQYF.

The J gene is TRBJ1-5, the V gene TRBV5-1; D is possibly TRBD1 (5 bases). CDR3 length equals 16 residues. The V and J ends lost 2 bases and 0 bases respectively, with 12 bases between them. Germline V lookup: CDR1 SGHRS, CDR2 YFSETQ. CDR3 residues: CASSFGTGDSNQPQHF. The CDR3 DNA reads TGCGCCAGCAGCTTTGGGACGGGGGATAGCAATCAGCCCCAGCATTTT.

The rearrangement joins TRBV4-1 to TRBJ2-5; D gene ambiguous. The CDR3 is 13 residues long. CDR1 MGHRA and CDR2 YSYEKL come from the germline V gene. The V gene lost 4 bases and the J gene lost 0 bases, with 6 bases spanning the gap. The CDR3 DNA sequence: TGCGCCAGCAGCCGTCTATACCAAGAGACCCAGTACTTC. Translated, it gives CASSRLYQETQYF.

The CDR3 DNA is TGTGCCAGTAGTTCCCGGGACTATACTTGGGTTGAGCAGTTCTTC. It yields the protein CASSSRDYTWVEQFF. The chain couples TRBV19 to TRBJ2-1; 7 bases line up with TRBD2. The germline V gene has CDR1 LNHDA and CDR2 SQIVND (reference sequence). V shed 5 bases, J shed 9 bases, and the junction held 13 bases outside the gene matches. CDR3 length: 15 residues.

The chain has TRBV18 and TRBJ1-1, with a tentative D call TRBD1 (6 bases). The CDR3 sequence is 18 residues long. V lost 4 bases, J lost 0 bases, and 21 bases lay in between. The germline V gene has CDR1 KGHSH and CDR2 LQKENI. Here the CDR3 DNA reads TGTGCCAGCTCACTCACCCGGGACACGCCTTTTATGAACACTGAAGCTTTCTTT. Translated: CASSLTRDTPFMNTEAFF.

This clone was seen a few times. The chain employs TRBV27 and TRBJ2-1; maybe TRBD2 (6 bases). This CDR3 comprises 17 residues. Looked up from germline, CDR1 is MNHEY and CDR2 is SMNVEV (reference sequence). Trimming stripped 0 bases from V and 4 bases from J, with 16 bases between. In nucleotides, the CDR3 is TGTGCCAGCAGTTTATCGGGAGGACCTTACGGGTACAATGAGCAGTTCTTC. Protein product: CASSLSGGPYGYNEQFF.

The chain has TRBV19 and TRBJ1-4, with a weak D call TRBD1 (6 bases). Trimming removed 5 bases from V and 8 bases from J, with 12 bases in between. Germline V gene data show CDR1 as LNHDA and CDR2 as SQIVND (reference sequence). This CDR3 region has 13 residues. The CDR3: CASSYQGFEKLFF. DNA for the CDR3: TGTGCCAGTAGTTACCAGGGGTTCGAAAAACTGTTTTTT.